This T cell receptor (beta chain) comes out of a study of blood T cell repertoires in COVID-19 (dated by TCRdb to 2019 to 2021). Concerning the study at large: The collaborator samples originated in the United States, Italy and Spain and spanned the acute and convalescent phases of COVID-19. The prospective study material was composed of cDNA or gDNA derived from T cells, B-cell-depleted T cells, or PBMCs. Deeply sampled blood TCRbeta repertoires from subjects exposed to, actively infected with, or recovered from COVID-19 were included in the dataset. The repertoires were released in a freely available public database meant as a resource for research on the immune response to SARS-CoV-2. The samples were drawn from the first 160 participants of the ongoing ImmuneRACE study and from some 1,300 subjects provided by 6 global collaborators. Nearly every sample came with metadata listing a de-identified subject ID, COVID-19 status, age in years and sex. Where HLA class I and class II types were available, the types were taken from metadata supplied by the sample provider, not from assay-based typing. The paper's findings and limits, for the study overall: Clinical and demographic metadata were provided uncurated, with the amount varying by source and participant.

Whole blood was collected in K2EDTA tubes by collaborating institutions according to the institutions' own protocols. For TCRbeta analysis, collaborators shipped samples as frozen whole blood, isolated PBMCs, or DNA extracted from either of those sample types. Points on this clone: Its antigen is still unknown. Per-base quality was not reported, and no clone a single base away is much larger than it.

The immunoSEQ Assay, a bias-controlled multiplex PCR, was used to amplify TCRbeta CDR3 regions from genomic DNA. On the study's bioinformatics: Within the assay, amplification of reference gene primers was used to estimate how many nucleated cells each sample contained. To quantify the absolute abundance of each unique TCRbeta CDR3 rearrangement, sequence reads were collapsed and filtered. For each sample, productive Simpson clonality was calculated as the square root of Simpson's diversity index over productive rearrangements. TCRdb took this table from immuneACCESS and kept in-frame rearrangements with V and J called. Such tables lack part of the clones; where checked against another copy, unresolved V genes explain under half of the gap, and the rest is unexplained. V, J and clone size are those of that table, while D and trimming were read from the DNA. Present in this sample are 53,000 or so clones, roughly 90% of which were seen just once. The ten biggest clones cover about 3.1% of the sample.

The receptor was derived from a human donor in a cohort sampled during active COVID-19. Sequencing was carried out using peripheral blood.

The CDR3 protein sequence reads: CASSLTSGSSGANVLTF. The sequence in DNA is TGTGCCAGCAGCTTAACTAGCGGGAGCTCTGGGGCCAACGTCCTGACTTTC. The chain is encoded by TRBV5-4 joined to TRBJ2-6, with 11 bases matching TRBD2. Trimming takes 2 bases off V and 0 bases off J; junction bases not matched to a gene: 1. The CDR3 contains 17 residues, cysteine and phenylalanine counted. Only CDR3 DNA is held: 51 bases, read in frame from base 1. Per the germline V gene (reference sequence), SGHNT is the CDR1 and YYREEE is the CDR2.